This T cell receptor beta chain was sequenced in a study of blood T cell repertoires in COVID-19. The wider study: The analysed material was cDNA or gDNA that came from T cells, B-cell-depleted T cells, or PBMCs.

It was during active infection that Seattle patients were enrolled and then longitudinally followed. This CDR3 is 12 amino acids long. CDR1 is SQVTM, CDR2 ANQGSEA, per germline. V lost 2 bases, J lost 2 bases, and 6 bases lay in between. As processed by the authors: Using reference gene primer amplification, nucleated cell counts were estimated. The repertoire was sequenced with immunoSEQ multiplex PCR; TCRdb's copy has only in-frame clones and lacks some. That table supplies the V and J calls and clone size; D and trimming were determined from the DNA. The repertoire consists of some 350,000 clones, with 75% to 90% occurring once and the leading ten covering roughly 6.3%.

The receptor comes from a woman aged 50 to 60 with COVID-19, enrolled during active disease. The sample was peripheral blood. The chain recombines TRBV29-1 with TRBJ2-5; unclear D gene. CDR3 bases: TGCAGCGTTGAACGAGTTCAAGAGACCCAGTACTTC. Amino acids: CSVERVQETQYF.